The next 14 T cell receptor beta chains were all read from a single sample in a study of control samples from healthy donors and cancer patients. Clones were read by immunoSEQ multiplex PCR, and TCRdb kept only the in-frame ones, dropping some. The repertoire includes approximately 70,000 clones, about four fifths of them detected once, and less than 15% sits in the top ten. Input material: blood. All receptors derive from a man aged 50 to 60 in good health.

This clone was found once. The CDR3 nucleotides read TGTGCCAGCAGCTTAGCGGACGAGCAGTACTTC. Translating it yields CASSLADEQYF. The chain couples TRBV7-9 to TRBJ2-7; D uncertain. Germline-derived CDR1 and CDR2 are SEHNR and FQNEAQ (reference sequence). This CDR3 contains 11 residues. V was clipped by 0 bases and J by 5 bases, with 2 bases between them. Full variable domain (missing parts from reference TRBV7-9 and TRBJ2-7): DTGVSQNPRHKITKRGQNVTFRCDPISEHNRLYWYRQTLGQGPEFLTYFQNEAQLEKSRLLSDRFSAERPKGSFSTLEIQRTEQGDSAMYLCASSLADEQYFGPGTRLTVT.

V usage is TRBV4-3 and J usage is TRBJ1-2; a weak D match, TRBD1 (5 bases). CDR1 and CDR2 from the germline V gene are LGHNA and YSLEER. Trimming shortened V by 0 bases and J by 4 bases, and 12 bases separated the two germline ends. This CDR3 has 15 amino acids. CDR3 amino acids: CASSQDPTGGYGYTF. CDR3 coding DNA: TGCGCCAGCAGCCAAGATCCTACGGGGGGCTATGGCTACACCTTC.

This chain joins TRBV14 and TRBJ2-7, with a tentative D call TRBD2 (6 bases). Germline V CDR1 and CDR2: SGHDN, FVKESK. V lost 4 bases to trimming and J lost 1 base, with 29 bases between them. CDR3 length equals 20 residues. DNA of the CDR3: TGTGCCAGCAGCCCCTACTACCAATACCGCGGAGGGACCATTTCCTACGAGCAGTACTTC. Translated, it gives CASSPYYQYRGGTISYEQYF. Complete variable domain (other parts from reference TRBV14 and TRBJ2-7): EAGVTQFPSHSVIEKGQTVTLRCDPISGHDNLYWYRRVMGKEIKFLLHFVKESKQDESGMPNNRFLAERTGGTYSTLKVQPAELEDSGVYFCASSPYYQYRGGTISYEQYFGPGTRLTVT.

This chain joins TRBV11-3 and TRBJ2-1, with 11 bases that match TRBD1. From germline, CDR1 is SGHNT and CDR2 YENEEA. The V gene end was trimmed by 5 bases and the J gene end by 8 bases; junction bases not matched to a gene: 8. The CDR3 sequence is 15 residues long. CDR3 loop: CASSKGQGVRDEQFF. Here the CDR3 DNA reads TGTGCCAGCAGCAAGGGACAGGGGGTTCGGGATGAGCAGTTCTTC.

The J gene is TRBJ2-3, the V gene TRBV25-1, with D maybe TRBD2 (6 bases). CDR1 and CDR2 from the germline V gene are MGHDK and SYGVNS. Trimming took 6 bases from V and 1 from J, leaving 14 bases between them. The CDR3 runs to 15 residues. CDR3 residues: CASSPTGEGTDTQYF. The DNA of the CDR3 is TGTGCCAGCAGCCCGACGGGGGAGGGCACAGATACGCAGTATTTT. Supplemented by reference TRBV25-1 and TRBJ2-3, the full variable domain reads EADIYQTPRYLVIGTGKKITLECSQTMGHDKMYWYQQDPGMELHLIHYSYGVNSTEKGDLSSESTVSRIRTEHFPLTLESARPSHTSQYLCASSPTGEGTDTQYFGPGTRLTVL.

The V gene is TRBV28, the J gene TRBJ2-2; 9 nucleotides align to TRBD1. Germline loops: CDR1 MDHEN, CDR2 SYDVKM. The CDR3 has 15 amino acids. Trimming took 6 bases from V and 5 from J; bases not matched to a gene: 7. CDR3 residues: CASSSGTGLTGELFF. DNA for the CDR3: TGTGCCAGCAGCTCCGGGACAGGGTTGACCGGGGAGCTGTTTTTT.

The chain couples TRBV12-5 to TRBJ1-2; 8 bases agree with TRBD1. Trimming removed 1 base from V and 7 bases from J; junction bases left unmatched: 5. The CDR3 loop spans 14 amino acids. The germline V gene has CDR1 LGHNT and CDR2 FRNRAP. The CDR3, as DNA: TGTGCTAGTGGTTTGGATCCAGGGGGCCGTGGCTACACCTTC. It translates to CASGLDPGGRGYTF.

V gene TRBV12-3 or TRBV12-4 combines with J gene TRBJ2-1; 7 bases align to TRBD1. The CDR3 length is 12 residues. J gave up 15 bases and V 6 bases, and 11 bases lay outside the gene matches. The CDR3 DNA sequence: TGTGCCAGCAGGGTCGAAGGGGGCAATCCGTTCTTC. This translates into CASRVEGGNPFF.

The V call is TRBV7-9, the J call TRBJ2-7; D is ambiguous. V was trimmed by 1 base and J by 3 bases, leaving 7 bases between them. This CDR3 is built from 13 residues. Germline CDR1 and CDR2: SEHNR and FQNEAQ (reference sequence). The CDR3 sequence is CASSLELRYEQYF. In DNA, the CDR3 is TGTGCCAGCAGCTTAGAACTTCGCTACGAGCAGTACTTC. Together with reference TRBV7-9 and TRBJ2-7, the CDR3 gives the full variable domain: DTGVSQNPRHKITKRGQNVTFRCDPISEHNRLYWYRQTLGQGPEFLTYFQNEAQLEKSRLLSDRFSAERPKGSFSTLEIQRTEQGDSAMYLCASSLELRYEQYFGPGTRLTVT.

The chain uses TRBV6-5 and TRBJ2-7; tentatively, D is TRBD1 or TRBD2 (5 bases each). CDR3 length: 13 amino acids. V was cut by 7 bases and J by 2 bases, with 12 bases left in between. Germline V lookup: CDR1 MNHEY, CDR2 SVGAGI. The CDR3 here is CASTRDGTYEQYF. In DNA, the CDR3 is TGTGCCAGCACCCGGGACGGAACCTACGAGCAGTACTTC.

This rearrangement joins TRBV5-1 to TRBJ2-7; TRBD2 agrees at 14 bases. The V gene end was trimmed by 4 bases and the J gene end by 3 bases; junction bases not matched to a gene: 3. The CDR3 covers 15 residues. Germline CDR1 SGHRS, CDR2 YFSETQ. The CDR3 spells CASSTGTSGSYEQYF. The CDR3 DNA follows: TGCGCCAGCAGCACGGGGACTAGCGGGAGCTACGAGCAGTACTTC.

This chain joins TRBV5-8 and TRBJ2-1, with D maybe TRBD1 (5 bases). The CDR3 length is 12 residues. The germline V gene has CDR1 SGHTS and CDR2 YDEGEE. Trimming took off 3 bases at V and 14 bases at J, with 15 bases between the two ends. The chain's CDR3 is CASSSWGAGKFF. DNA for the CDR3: TGTGCCAGCAGCTCATGGGGTGCAGGGAAGTTCTTC.

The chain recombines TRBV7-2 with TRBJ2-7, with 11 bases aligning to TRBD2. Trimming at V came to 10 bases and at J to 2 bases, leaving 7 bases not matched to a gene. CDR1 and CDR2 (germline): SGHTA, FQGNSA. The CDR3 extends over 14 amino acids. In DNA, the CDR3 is TGTGCCACCAAGCCGGGACTAGCGGCCTACGAGCAGTACTTC. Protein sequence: CATKPGLAAYEQYF.

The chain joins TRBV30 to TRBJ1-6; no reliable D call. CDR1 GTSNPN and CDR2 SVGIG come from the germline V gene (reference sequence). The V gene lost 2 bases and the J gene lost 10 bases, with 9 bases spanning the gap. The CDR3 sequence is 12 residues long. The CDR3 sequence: CAWSLVDSPLHF. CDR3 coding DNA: TGTGCCTGGAGTTTGGTGGACTCACCCCTCCACTTT.